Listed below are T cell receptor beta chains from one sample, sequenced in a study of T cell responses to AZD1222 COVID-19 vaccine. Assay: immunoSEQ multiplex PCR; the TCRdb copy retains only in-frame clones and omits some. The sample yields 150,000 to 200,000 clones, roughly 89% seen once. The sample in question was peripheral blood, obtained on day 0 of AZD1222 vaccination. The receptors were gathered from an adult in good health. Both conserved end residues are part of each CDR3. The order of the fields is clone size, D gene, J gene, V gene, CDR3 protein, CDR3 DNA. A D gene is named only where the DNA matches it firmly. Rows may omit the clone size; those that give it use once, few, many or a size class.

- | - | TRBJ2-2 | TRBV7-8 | CASSGREVTGELFF | TGTGCCAGCAGTGGTCGGGAAGTCACCGGGGAGCTGTTTTTT
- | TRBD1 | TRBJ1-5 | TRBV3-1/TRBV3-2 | CASKLGQGDNQPQHF | TGTGCCAGCAAACTGGGACAGGGGGACAATCAGCCCCAGCATTTT
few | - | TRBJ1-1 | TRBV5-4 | CASSPFPADEAFF | TGTGCCAGCAGCCCATTCCCAGCCGATGAAGCTTTCTTT
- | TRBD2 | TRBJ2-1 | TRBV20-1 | CSASESGGTYNEQFF | TGCAGTGCTAGTGAAAGCGGGGGGACCTACAATGAGCAGTTCTTC
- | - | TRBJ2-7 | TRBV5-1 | CASSLRDGIYEQYF | TGCGCCAGCAGCTTGCGGGATGGGATTTACGAGCAGTACTTC
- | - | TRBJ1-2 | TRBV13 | CASSRGGGNYGYTF | TGTGCCAGCAGCCGGGGGGGCGGTAACTATGGCTACACCTTC
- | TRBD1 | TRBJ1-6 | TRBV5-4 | CASSLRQGNSPLHF | TGTGCCAGCAGCTTACGACAGGGTAATTCACCCCTCCACTTT
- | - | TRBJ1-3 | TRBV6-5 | CASSLGATDSGNTIYF | TGTGCCAGCAGTTTGGGGGCCACCGACTCTGGAAACACCATATATTTT
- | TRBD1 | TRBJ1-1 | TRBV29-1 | CSGQGPGNTEAFF | TGCAGCGGACAGGGACCGGGGAACACTGAAGCTTTCTTT
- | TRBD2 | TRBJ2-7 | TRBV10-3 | CAISGLAGATGQYF | TGTGCCATCAGTGGGTTAGCGGGAGCAACTGGGCAGTACTTC
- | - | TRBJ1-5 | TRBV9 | CASSVGENSNQPQHF | TGTGCCAGCAGCGTAGGAGAGAATAGCAATCAGCCCCAGCATTTT
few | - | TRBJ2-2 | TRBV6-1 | CASSDGGELFF | TGTGCCAGCAGTGATGGCGGGGAGCTGTTTTTT
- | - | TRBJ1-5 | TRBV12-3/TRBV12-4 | CASSTGYQPQHF | TGTGCCAGCAGTACAGGGTACCAGCCCCAGCATTTT
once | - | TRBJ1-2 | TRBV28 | CASSDALGGHTGF | TGTGCCAGCAGCGACGCACTGGGGGGGCATACAGGTTTC
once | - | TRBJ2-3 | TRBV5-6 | CASSLGVIRDTDTQYF | TGTGCCAGCAGCCTTGGGGTGATCCGAGACACAGATACGCAGTATTTT
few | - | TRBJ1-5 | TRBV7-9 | CASSLQGTNQPQHF | TGTGCCAGCAGCCTACAGGGAACCAATCAGCCCCAGCATTTT
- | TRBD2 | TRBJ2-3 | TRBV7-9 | CASSPFLLAGGPADTQYF | TGTGCCAGCAGCCCTTTCCTCCTAGCGGGGGGGCCGGCAGATACGCAGTATTTT